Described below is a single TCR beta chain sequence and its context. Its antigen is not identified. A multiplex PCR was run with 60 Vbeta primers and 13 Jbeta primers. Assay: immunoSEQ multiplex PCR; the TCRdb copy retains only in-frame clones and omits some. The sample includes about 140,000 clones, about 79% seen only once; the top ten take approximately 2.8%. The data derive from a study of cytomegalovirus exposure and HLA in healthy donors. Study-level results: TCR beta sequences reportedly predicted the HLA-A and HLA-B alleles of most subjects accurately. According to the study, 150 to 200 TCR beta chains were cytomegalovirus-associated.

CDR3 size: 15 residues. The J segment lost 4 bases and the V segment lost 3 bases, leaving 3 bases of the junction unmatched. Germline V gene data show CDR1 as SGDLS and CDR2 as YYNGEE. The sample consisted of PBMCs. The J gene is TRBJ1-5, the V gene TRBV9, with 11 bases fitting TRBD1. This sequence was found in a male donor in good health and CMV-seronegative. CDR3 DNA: TGTGCCAGCAGCGGCGGACAGGGGGCTAATCAGCCCCAGCATTTT. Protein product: CASSGGQGANQPQHF. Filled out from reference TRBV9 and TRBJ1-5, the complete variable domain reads DSGVTQTPKHLITATGQRVTLRCSPRSGDLSVYWYQQSLDQGLQFLIQYYNGEERAKGNILERFSAQQFPDLHSELNLSSLELGDSALYFCASSGGQGANQPQHFGDGTRLSIL.